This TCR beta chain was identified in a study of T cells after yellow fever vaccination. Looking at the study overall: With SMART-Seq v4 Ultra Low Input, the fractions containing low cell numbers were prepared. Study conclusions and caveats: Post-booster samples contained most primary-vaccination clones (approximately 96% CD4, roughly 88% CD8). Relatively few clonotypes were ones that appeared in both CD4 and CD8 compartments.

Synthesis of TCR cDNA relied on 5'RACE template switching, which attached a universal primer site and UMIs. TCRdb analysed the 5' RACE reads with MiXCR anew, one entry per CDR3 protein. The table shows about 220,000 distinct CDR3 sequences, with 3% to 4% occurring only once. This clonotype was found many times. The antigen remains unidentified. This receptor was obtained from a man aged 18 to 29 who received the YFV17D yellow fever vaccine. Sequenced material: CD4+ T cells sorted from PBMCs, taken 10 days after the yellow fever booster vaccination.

The CDR3, as DNA: TGTGCCAGCAGCCGTTTCGACCGCGTTACGAACACTGAAGCTTTCTTT. Translation: CASSRFDRVTNTEAFF. The chain combines TRBV5-4 with TRBJ1-1; D is unclear. Germline V gene lookup returns CDR1 SGHNT and CDR2 YYREEE (reference sequence). The CDR3 has 16 residues. With 4 bases removed from V and 1 base from J, the gap between germline ends came to 17 bases.